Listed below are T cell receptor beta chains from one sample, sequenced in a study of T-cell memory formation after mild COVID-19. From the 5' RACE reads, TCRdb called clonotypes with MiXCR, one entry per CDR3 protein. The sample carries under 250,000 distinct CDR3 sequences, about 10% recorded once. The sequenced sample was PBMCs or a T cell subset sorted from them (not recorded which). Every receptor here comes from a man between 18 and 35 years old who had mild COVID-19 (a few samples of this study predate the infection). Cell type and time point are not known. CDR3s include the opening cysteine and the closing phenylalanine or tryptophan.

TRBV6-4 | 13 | CASAGLGNYGYTF
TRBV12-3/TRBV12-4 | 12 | CASSLVGEPQHF
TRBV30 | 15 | CAWTATGGRGETQYF
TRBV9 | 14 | CASRVSPGNTEAFF
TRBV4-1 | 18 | CASSRLSLRGGERETQYF
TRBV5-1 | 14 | CASSGGRAGETQYF
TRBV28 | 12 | CASSRPEGRAFF
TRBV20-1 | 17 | CSARDWGSPLSNQPQHF
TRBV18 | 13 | CASSPGAVREQYF
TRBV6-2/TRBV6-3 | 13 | CASSRDFRNEQFF
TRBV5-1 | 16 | CASSLEAGSRDSPLHF
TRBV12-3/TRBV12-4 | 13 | CASSTTRDSEAFF
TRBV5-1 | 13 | CASSLEQNYGYTF
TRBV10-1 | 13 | CASIKPEQETQYF
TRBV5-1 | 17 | CASSLEPSRSGANVLTF
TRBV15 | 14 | CATSRDLGTDTQYF
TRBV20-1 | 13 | CSATDRVTDTQYF
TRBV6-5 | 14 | CATWGWGPYNEQFF
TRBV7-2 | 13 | CASSFGAYTEAFF
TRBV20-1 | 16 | CSARASVTGVTDTQYF
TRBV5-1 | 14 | CASSETRGRTEAFF
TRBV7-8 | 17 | CASSPSRVRSSYNEQFF
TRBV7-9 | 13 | CASSWDRVYGYTF
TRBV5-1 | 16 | CASSFERGTNNSPLHF
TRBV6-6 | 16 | CASSYLVGVSNQPQHF
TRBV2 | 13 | CASSLGQSTEAFF
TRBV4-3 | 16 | CASSQDPTGGWNEQFF
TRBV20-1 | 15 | CSARPGSGNTDTQYF
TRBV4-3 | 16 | CASSQDPQGADEKLFF
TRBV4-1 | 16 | CASSQTPSGGAETQYF
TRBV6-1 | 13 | CASSEIMNTEAFF
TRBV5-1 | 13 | CASSLGDGNGYTF
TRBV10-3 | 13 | CAISGGSQETQYF
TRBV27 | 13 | CASSLYAVREQYF
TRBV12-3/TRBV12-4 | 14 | CASRGTGEGYGYTF
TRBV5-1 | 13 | CASRPGTRYEQYF
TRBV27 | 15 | CASSLVTGGREKLFF
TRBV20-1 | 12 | CSASTSDETQYF
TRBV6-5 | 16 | CASRDPPGQVNSPLHF
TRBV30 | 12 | CAWSVQKETQYF
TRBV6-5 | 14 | CASSRIWESYEQYF
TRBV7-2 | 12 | CASSFDRSGYTF
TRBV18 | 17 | CASSRELPSSGANVLTF
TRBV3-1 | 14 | CASSRGTARGEQFF